This paragraph covers one T cell receptor (beta chain) sequence. The V end was cut by 4 bases, the J end by 0 bases, with 7 bases between. Looked up from germline, CDR1 is SGHNT and CDR2 is YYREEE (reference sequence). This CDR3 comprises 13 residues. Clones were read by immunoSEQ multiplex PCR, and TCRdb kept only the in-frame ones, dropping some. The data show about 24,000 clones, 75% to 90% seen once. This sample was taken from a study of T cells in narcolepsy. This TCR was recovered from a human donor with narcolepsy. V gene TRBV5-4 combines with J gene TRBJ1-1; D is undetermined. Sample: CD45RA- memory CD4+ T cells from PBMCs. The CDR3 coding sequence is TGTGCCAGCAGCCCGCAGGTGAACACTGAAGCTTTCTTT. This sequence encodes CASSPQVNTEAFF.